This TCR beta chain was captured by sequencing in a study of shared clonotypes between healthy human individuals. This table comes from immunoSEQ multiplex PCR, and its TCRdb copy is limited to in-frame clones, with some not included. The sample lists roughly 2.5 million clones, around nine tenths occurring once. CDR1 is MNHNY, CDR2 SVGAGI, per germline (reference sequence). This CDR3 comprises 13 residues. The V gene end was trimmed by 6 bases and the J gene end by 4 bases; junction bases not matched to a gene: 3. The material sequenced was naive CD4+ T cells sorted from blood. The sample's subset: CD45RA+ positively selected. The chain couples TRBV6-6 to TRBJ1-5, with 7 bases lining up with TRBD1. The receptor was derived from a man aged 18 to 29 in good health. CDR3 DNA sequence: TGTGCCAGCAGGACGACAGGGAATCAGCCCCAGCATTTT. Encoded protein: CASRTTGNQPQHF.